The 10 T cell receptor beta chains reported below all come from one sample, sequenced in a study of blood T cell repertoires in COVID-19. The method was immunoSEQ multiplex PCR; TCRdb's version includes in-frame clones alone and lacks a portion of them. The data hold under 250,000 clones, with roughly 80% observed a single time. The sample was peripheral blood. These receptors were taken from a woman aged 18 to 35 with acute or convalescent COVID-19.

The rearrangement links TRBV15 to TRBJ1-2; 8 bases are a match to TRBD1. Germline CDR1 reads LNHNV; CDR2 reads YYDKDF (reference sequence). Trimming removed 7 bases from V and 4 bases from J; junction bases left unmatched: 5. This CDR3 comprises 13 residues. The CDR3 here is CATTPGGVYGYTF. The CDR3 DNA sequence: TGTGCCACCACCCCAGGGGGCGTCTATGGCTACACCTTC.

The V call is TRBV19, the J call TRBJ1-4; 11 bases fit TRBD1. CDR1 is LNHDA and CDR2 is SQIVND in the germline V gene (reference sequence). V shed 5 bases, J shed 6 bases, and the junction held 2 bases outside the gene matches. This CDR3 spans 14 amino acids. In nucleotides, the CDR3 is TGTGCCAGTAGTGCGGACAGGGGGCATGAAAAACTGTTTTTT. Protein: CASSADRGHEKLFF.

This chain connects TRBV15 to TRBJ2-1; 11 bases fit TRBD1. This CDR3 is 16 amino acids long. CDR1 LNHNV and CDR2 YYDKDF come from the germline V gene (reference sequence). Trimming removed 5 bases from V and 3 bases from J; junction bases left unmatched: 6. CDR3 bases: TGTGCCACCAGCCCCCGGACAGGGGGCGTCTACAATGAGCAGTTCTTC. The encoded protein is CATSPRTGGVYNEQFF.

In its sample, this clone was seen a few times. The CDR3 bases are TGCGCCAGCAGCCAAGCCGGGACAGCTAACTATGGCTACACCTTC. Translated, it gives CASSQAGTANYGYTF. The J gene is TRBJ1-2, the V gene TRBV4-3; 7 bases align to TRBD1. J gave up 0 bases and V 1 base, and 2 bases lay outside the gene matches. Germline CDR1 reads LGHNA; CDR2 reads YSLEER. CDR3 length: 15 residues.

The rearrangement joins TRBV27 to TRBJ2-1, with TRBD1 identical over 8 bases. CDR1 MNHEY and CDR2 SMNVEV come from the germline V gene (reference sequence). The J segment lost 7 bases and the V segment lost 6 bases, leaving 8 bases of the junction unmatched. This CDR3 contains 14 residues. For the CDR3, the DNA is TGTGCCAGCAGCCGAGACAGGGGAGAAAATGAGCAGTTCTTC. Translated, it gives CASSRDRGENEQFF.

This clone appeared once. The chain has TRBV29-1 and TRBJ2-1; 15 nucleotides match TRBD2. Germline V lookup: CDR1 SQVTM, CDR2 ANQGSEA. With V trimmed by 1 base and J by 5 bases, 6 bases remained unmatched. This CDR3 spans 17 amino acids. The CDR3 is CSVEGWTSGRADNEQFF. The DNA of the CDR3 is TGCAGCGTTGAAGGTTGGACTAGCGGGAGGGCCGACAATGAGCAGTTCTTC.

The chain carries TRBV4-1 and TRBJ2-7; 8 nucleotides agree with TRBD2. J gave up 3 bases and V 4 bases, and 5 bases lay outside the gene matches. The CDR3 length is 14 residues. Germline V gene lookup returns CDR1 MGHRA and CDR2 YSYEKL. CDR3 loop: CASSPSTSDYEQYF. The CDR3 coding sequence is TGCGCCAGCAGCCCGTCGACTAGCGACTACGAGCAGTACTTC.

The V call is TRBV29-1, the J call TRBJ1-1; D is possibly TRBD1 (5 bases). Germline V gives CDR1 SQVTM, CDR2 ANQGSEA. V was trimmed by 7 bases and J by 10 bases, leaving 16 bases between them. The CDR3 covers 11 residues. CDR3 coding DNA: TGCAGCGCCCAAGGCGGGGGGGTAGCTTTCTTT. This translates into CSAQGGGVAFF. Full variable domain (rest looked up from reference TRBV29-1 and TRBJ1-1): SAVISQKPSRDICQRGTSLTIQCQVDSQVTMMFWYRQQPGQSLTLIATANQGSEATYESGFVIDKFPISRPNLTFSTLTVSNMSPEDSSIYLCSAQGGGVAFFGQGTRLTVV.

This clone has a handful of counts. This sequence joins TRBV18 and TRBJ1-1, with D uncertain. Trimming took 1 base from V and 7 from J, leaving 10 bases between them. This CDR3 contains 13 residues. Germline lookup yields CDR1 KGHSH and CDR2 LQKENI. Written as DNA, the CDR3 is TGTGCCAGCTCACCACGTACAACAGTTGAAGCTTTCTTT. Residues: CASSPRTTVEAFF.

The V gene is TRBV6-6, the J gene TRBJ1-2; 8 positions match TRBD1. The length of the CDR3 is 14 residues. The V and J ends lost 2 bases and 3 bases, in that order; junction bases with no gene match: 2. CDR1 MNHNY and CDR2 SVGAGI come from the germline V gene (reference sequence). The DNA for the CDR3 is TGTGCCAGCAGTTACCAACAGGGGGACTATGGCTACACCTTC. It codes for CASSYQQGDYGYTF.